The 31 T cell receptor beta chains below were found in one sample sequenced in a study of blood T cell repertoires in COVID-19. Here immunoSEQ multiplex PCR was the method, and the copy in TCRdb shows in-frame clones only, minus some. The repertoire holds over 200,000 clones, with 65% to 90% as singletons. Sequences were obtained from peripheral blood. The receptor source for this set is a man aged 45-65 years with COVID-19, enrolled during active disease.

The CDR3, as DNA: TGCGCCAGCAGCTTGGAGGGACAGGGGGCCGAGCAGTACTTC. The encoded protein is CASSLEGQGAEQYF. This rearrangement joins TRBV5-1 to TRBJ2-7, with 12 bases aligning to TRBD1. The CDR3 is made up of 14 amino acids. CDR1 is SGHRS, CDR2 YFSETQ, per germline. V was pared by 0 bases and J by 6 bases, with 1 base of the junction left unmatched.

V gene TRBV7-2 combines with J gene TRBJ1-3, with a possible D match to TRBD1 (5 bases). Germline V gives CDR1 SGHTA, CDR2 FQGNSA. The CDR3 has 14 residues. Trimming shortened V by 5 bases and J by 3 bases, and 11 bases separated the two germline ends. This chain's CDR3 is CASSPRDYGNTIYF. In nucleotides, the CDR3 is TGTGCCAGCAGCCCCAGGGATTATGGAAACACCATATATTTT.

This sequence joins TRBV7-2 and TRBJ1-5; 8 nucleotides align to TRBD1. The CDR3 is 17 residues long. V gave up 5 bases and J gave up 0 bases; unmatched junction bases: 9. Germline-derived CDR1 and CDR2 are SGHTA and FQGNSA. The CDR3 DNA sequence: TGTGCCAGCAGCCCCACAAGGACAGGGTATAGCAATCAGCCCCAGCATTTT. Protein sequence: CASSPTRTGYSNQPQHF. The full variable domain, in which reference TRBV7-2 and TRBJ1-5 provide the parts outside the CDR3, is GAGVSQSPSNKVTEKGKDVELRCDPISGHTALYWYRQSLGQGLEFLIYFQGNSAPDKSGLPSDRFSAERTGGSVSTLTIQRTQQEDSAVYLCASSPTRTGYSNQPQHFGDGTRLSIL.

This sequence joins TRBV3-1 (or the pseudogene TRBV3-2) and TRBJ1-1; 7 bases are shared with TRBD1. This CDR3 region has 22 residues. Germline lookup yields CDR1 LGHDT and CDR2 YNNKEL (reference sequence). After removal of 0 bases from V and 1 base from J, the junction contained 23 bases not matched to a gene. CDR3 bases: TGTGCCAGCAGCCAAGATTATCCCCGGCGCAATGGACAGGTCGGTGGGAACACTGAAGCTTTCTTT. Protein product: CASSQDYPRRNGQVGGNTEAFF.

The rearrangement uses TRBV7-8 and TRBJ2-7; 8 nucleotides match TRBD2. Unmatched junction bases numbered 14, after V lost 6 bases and J lost 4 bases. CDR1 and CDR2 from the germline V gene are SGHVS and FQNEAQ. There are 16 residues in the CDR3. CDR3 sequence: CASSPSGVAGLYEQYF. DNA for the CDR3: TGTGCCAGCAGTCCTTCCGGTGTAGCGGGGTTGTACGAGCAGTACTTC.

Remarks on this clone: This same CDR3 is encoded by further DNA sequences in the sample. The chain uses TRBV19 and TRBJ1-5; weak D call: TRBD1 (5 bases). The germline V and J ends were trimmed by 1 base and 6 bases, with 13 bases remaining between them. CDR1 is LNHDA, CDR2 SQIVND, per germline (reference sequence). This CDR3 has 15 amino acids. The CDR3 DNA is TGTGCCAGTAGTATAGGGGGCCGGCGCGGTCAGCCCCAGCATTTT. Translation gives CASSIGGRRGQPQHF.

The V and J genes are TRBV9 and TRBJ2-2; 11 nucleotides align to TRBD2. V trimming: 3 bases; J trimming: 4 bases; junction bases outside the gene matches: 5. The CDR3 extends over 16 amino acids. Germline lookup yields CDR1 SGDLS and CDR2 YYNGEE. The CDR3 DNA is TGTGCCAGCAGCGCCCGACTAGCGGGATCCACCGGGGAGCTGTTTTTT. This codes for CASSARLAGSTGELFF.

The genes are TRBV10-3 and TRBJ2-7; 11 positions agree with TRBD2. CDR3 size: 15 residues. J was trimmed by 3 bases and V by 2 bases; bases with no gene match: 3. CDR1 is ENHRY, CDR2 SYGVKD, per germline. The CDR3 sequence: CAISEASGRSYEQYF. The CDR3 coding sequence is TGTGCCATCAGTGAGGCTAGCGGGAGGAGCTACGAGCAGTACTTC.

The rearrangement joins TRBV6-4 to TRBJ1-2; 12 nucleotides align to TRBD1. The J segment lost 2 bases and the V segment lost 5 bases, leaving 3 bases of the junction unmatched. The CDR3 consists of 15 residues. Germline loops: CDR1 MRHNA, CDR2 SNTAGT. CDR3 coding DNA: TGTGCCAGCAGTCCCGGGACAGGGGGCAACTATGGCTACACCTTC. The encoded protein is CASSPGTGGNYGYTF.

This clone appeared a single time. The J gene is TRBJ2-3, the V gene TRBV9; no clear D gene. The CDR3 extends over 13 amino acids. Trimming pared 4 bases from V and 2 bases from J, leaving 8 bases between. Germline values: CDR1 SGDLS, CDR2 YYNGEE. The CDR3 protein is CASSTRLTDTQYF. Written as DNA, the CDR3 is TGTGCCAGCAGCACCCGACTCACAGATACGCAGTATTTT.

The rearrangement joins TRBV27 to TRBJ2-7, with TRBD2 matching over 9 bases. The CDR3 loop spans 16 amino acids. With V trimmed by 4 bases and J by 0 bases, 7 bases remained unmatched. From germline, CDR1 is MNHEY and CDR2 SMNVEV (reference sequence). CDR3 DNA sequence: TGTGCCAGCAGTTCCCCTCTTAGCGGGAGCTCCTACGAGCAGTACTTC. It is translated as CASSSPLSGSSYEQYF.

The chain combines TRBV10-3 with TRBJ2-2; D may be TRBD1 (5 bases). Trimming took 5 bases from V and 0 from J, leaving 10 bases between them. CDR3 length: 15 amino acids. CDR1 and CDR2 (germline): ENHRY, SYGVKD. The DNA for the CDR3 is TGTGCCATCAGTACAGGACGGACGAACACCGGGGAGCTGTTTTTT. Translated: CAISTGRTNTGELFF.

The chain employs TRBV7-3 and TRBJ1-2, with D unresolved. V was shortened by 5 bases and J by 5 bases, with 30 bases between the two germline ends. The CDR3 has 19 residues. CDR1 is SGHTA, CDR2 FQGTGA, per germline. The CDR3 loop reads CASSPSSSGSPGPGYGYTF. In DNA form, the CDR3 reads TGTGCCAGCAGCCCCTCCTCGAGCGGCAGTCCTGGTCCTGGGTATGGCTACACCTTC.

This chain links TRBV9 with TRBJ1-1; 7 nucleotides line up with TRBD1. J gave up 2 bases and V 4 bases, and 8 bases lay outside the gene matches. Germline assignment: CDR1 SGDLS and CDR2 YYNGEE. The CDR3 covers 15 residues. The CDR3 sequence: CASSPPGTVNTEAFF. In nucleotides, the CDR3 is TGTGCCAGCAGCCCACCCGGGACAGTCAACACTGAAGCTTTCTTT.

The V and J genes are TRBV10-3 and TRBJ1-4; TRBD1 aligns across 7 bases. This CDR3 has 15 amino acids. Germline loops: CDR1 ENHRY, CDR2 SYGVKD. J was trimmed by 2 bases and V by 6 bases; bases with no gene match: 6. In DNA, the CDR3 is TGTGCCATCAGCGATTCCAGGGGGACTAATGAAAAACTGTTTTTT. Translation gives CAISDSRGTNEKLFF.

J is TRBJ2-7 and V is TRBV30; 10 positions agree with TRBD1. The V and J ends lost 0 bases and 6 bases, in that order; junction bases with no gene match: 5. CDR3 length equals 14 residues. The germline V gene encodes CDR1 GTSNPN and CDR2 SVGIG (reference sequence). CDR3 bases: TGTGCCTGGAGTGTACGACAGGGGGCCGTCGAGCAGTACTTC. Residues: CAWSVRQGAVEQYF.

This rearrangement joins TRBV7-3 to TRBJ2-1, with 8 bases fitting TRBD2. The CDR3 is made up of 15 amino acids. J lost 6 bases, V lost 5 bases, and 9 bases had no gene match. The germline CDR1 and CDR2 sequences are SGHTA and FQGTGA. The DNA for the CDR3 is TGTGCCAGCAGCCCACCGGGAGGGCGAATCAATGAGCAGTTCTTC. This translates into CASSPPGGRINEQFF.

This clone was seen only once. The rearrangement links TRBV5-4 to TRBJ2-7; 11 bases are shared with TRBD1. This CDR3 is 14 amino acids long. V trimming: 5 bases; J trimming: 5 bases; junction bases outside the gene matches: 6. CDR1 and CDR2 from the germline V gene are SGHNT and YYREEE (reference sequence). The CDR3 spells CASSQRTGGNEQYF. CDR3 bases: TGTGCCAGCAGTCAAAGGACAGGGGGCAACGAGCAGTACTTC.

The chain is built from TRBV7-6 and TRBJ2-7; 9 bases line up with TRBD1. The CDR3 runs 18 residues. CDR1 and CDR2 from the germline V gene are SGHVS and FNYEAQ. The V segment lost 5 bases and the J segment 2 bases; nucleotides outside the gene matches: 16. The CDR3 region is CASSPHPSDRGKPYEQYF. CDR3 DNA: TGTGCCAGCAGCCCCCACCCGAGCGACAGGGGGAAGCCCTACGAGCAGTACTTC. The full variable domain, in which reference TRBV7-6 and TRBJ2-7 provide the parts outside the CDR3, is GAGVSQSPRYKVTKRGQDVALRCDPISGHVSLYWYRQALGQGPEFLTYFNYEAQQDKSGLPNDRFSAERPEGSISTLTIQRTEQRDSAMYRCASSPHPSDRGKPYEQYFGPGTRLTVT.

The chain combines TRBV25-1 with TRBJ2-7, with D uncertain. The V end lost 4 bases, the J end lost 3 bases, and 19 bases lay between the germline ends. The length of the CDR3 is 16 residues. CDR1 and CDR2 (germline): MGHDK, SYGVNS. The CDR3 DNA reads as TGTGCCAGCAGTGGCCATCCCGGAGAATCACTCTACGAGCAGTACTTC. It specifies CASSGHPGESLYEQYF.

This chain connects TRBV15 to TRBJ2-1, with TRBD2 identical over 11 bases. Per the germline V gene, CDR1 is LNHNV and CDR2 is YYDKDF (reference sequence). With V trimmed by 0 bases and J by 6 bases, 4 bases remained unmatched. The CDR3 runs to 16 residues. This chain's CDR3 is CATSRDKLAGANEQFF. The CDR3 nucleotides are TGTGCCACCAGCAGAGATAAACTAGCGGGAGCCAATGAGCAGTTCTTC.

The sample holds one count of this clone. The chain is built from TRBV27 and TRBJ1-1; D is possibly TRBD1 (5 bases). CDR1 MNHEY and CDR2 SMNVEV come from the germline V gene (reference sequence). CDR3 size: 14 residues. V lost 10 bases and J lost 2, with 17 bases in between. The CDR3 DNA sequence: TGTGCCACATCTACCGGCAGGGCAAACACTGAAGCTTTCTTT. Its protein product is CATSTGRANTEAFF.

The V gene is TRBV18, the J gene TRBJ1-3; D call uncertain. Trimming left V 3 bases short and J 0 bases short, with 15 bases between. This CDR3 comprises 17 residues. Germline assignment: CDR1 KGHSH and CDR2 LQKENI. The DNA of the CDR3 is TGTGCCAGCTCACCGTCGGGAGGCTTCGTCTCTGGAAACACCATATATTTT. It yields the protein CASSPSGGFVSGNTIYF.

The CDR3: CASSQETGRNTEAFF. CDR3 nucleotides: TGCGCCAGCAGCCAAGAGACAGGGAGGAACACTGAAGCTTTCTTT. The chain employs TRBV4-1 and TRBJ1-1, with TRBD1 matching 7 bases. The CDR3 is made up of 15 amino acids. Trimming cost V 0 bases and J 1 base; bases outside gene matches: 2. Germline assignment: CDR1 MGHRA and CDR2 YSYEKL.

The J gene is TRBJ1-1, the V gene TRBV30, with D uncertain. Trimming stripped 2 bases from V and 0 bases from J, with 7 bases between. The CDR3 totals 13 residues. CDR1 is GTSNPN and CDR2 is SVGIG in the germline V gene (reference sequence). CDR3 sequence reads: CAWSPRVNTEAFF. CDR3 nucleotides: TGTGCCTGGAGTCCCCGAGTGAACACTGAAGCTTTCTTT.

The V call is TRBV5-1, the J call TRBJ1-4, with 7 bases identical to TRBD1. The CDR3 loop spans 17 amino acids. V trimming: 3 bases; J trimming: 3 bases; junction bases outside the gene matches: 11. Germline V lookup: CDR1 SGHRS, CDR2 YFSETQ. In DNA, the CDR3 is TGCGCCAGCAGCTGGACAGGAGGGATGGCCGCTAATGAAAAACTGTTTTTT. This codes for CASSWTGGMAANEKLFF.

The chain recombines TRBV11-3 with TRBJ2-2; D is ambiguous. The length of the CDR3 is 13 residues. The germline CDR1 and CDR2 sequences are SGHNT and YENEEA. The germline V and J ends were trimmed by 3 bases and 1 base, with 3 bases remaining between them. The CDR3 spells CASSFRNTGELFF. CDR3 coding DNA: TGTGCCAGCAGCTTTAGGAACACCGGGGAGCTGTTTTTT.

V and J are TRBV5-1 and TRBJ2-1; TRBD1 matches 8 bases. The V gene's germline CDR1 is SGHRS and CDR2 YFSETQ. Trimming took 4 bases from V and 5 from J; bases not matched to a gene: 5. This CDR3 spans 14 amino acids. CDR3 bases: TGCGCCAGCAGCCCCCGGGACAGGCACAATGAGCAGTTCTTC. This codes for CASSPRDRHNEQFF. The entire variable domain, with the rest obtained from reference TRBV5-1 and TRBJ2-1, is as follows: KAGVTQTPRYLIKTRGQQVTLSCSPISGHRSVSWYQQTPGQGLQFLFEYFSETQRNKGNFPGRFSGRQFSNSRSEMNVSTLELGDSALYLCASSPRDRHNEQFFGPGTRLTVL.

V and J are TRBV3-1 (or the pseudogene TRBV3-2) and TRBJ1-6; a possible D gene is TRBD1 (5 bases). V lost 3 bases to trimming and J lost 6 bases, with 12 bases between them. CDR3 length: 15 residues. Germline CDR1 is LGHDT and CDR2 is YNNKEL (reference sequence). The CDR3 bases are TGTGCCAGCAGCCAGACGGGGACTTCTAATTCACCCCTCCACTTT. Its protein is CASSQTGTSNSPLHF.

This chain joins TRBV5-1 and TRBJ1-6; D ambiguous. The CDR3 is 13 amino acids. V lost 0 bases to trimming and J lost 9 bases, with 7 bases between them. Germline V lookup: CDR1 SGHRS, CDR2 YFSETQ. The CDR3 DNA reads as TGCGCCAGCAGCTTGGTAGCTGGTTCACCCCTCCACTTT. Its protein is CASSLVAGSPLHF.

This CDR3 reads CASSAGRSYEQYF. Here the CDR3 DNA reads TGTGCCAGCAGTGCGGGACGGTCCTACGAGCAGTACTTC. The V and J genes are TRBV12-3 or TRBV12-4 and TRBJ2-7; D might be TRBD2 (6 bases). The V gene lost 5 bases and the J gene lost 1 base, with 9 bases spanning the gap. This CDR3 is 13 amino acids long.